The source of this T cell receptor beta chain is a study of blood T cell repertoires in COVID-19. The V end was cut by 5 bases, the J end by 4 bases, with 8 bases between. CDR1 and CDR2 from the germline V gene are LNHDA and SQIVND (reference sequence). CDR3 length equals 12 residues. Clones were sequenced by immunoSEQ multiplex PCR, and TCRdb holds only the in-frame ones, with some missing. This sample has 250,000 to 300,000 clones, with 75% to 95% found just once. In assigning cohorts, the study relied on participant-reported clinical history. The rearrangement joins TRBV19 to TRBJ1-1; the D gene is possibly TRBD1 (6 bases). The clonotype originates from a young woman who had recovered from COVID-19. The sample taken for sequencing was PBMCs or T cells enriched from blood (not recorded which). In nucleotides, the CDR3 is TGTGCCAGTAGTTCAGGGGTCACTGAAGCTTTCTTT. Translating gives CASSSGVTEAFF.